What follows is one T cell receptor (beta chain) and its context. How the authors handled the data: Amplification of reference gene primers was used by the study to estimate nucleated cell counts. The protocol was immunoSEQ multiplex PCR, while the TCRdb copy is restricted to in-frame clones and leaves out a portion. That table furnishes V, J and clone size, whereas the DNA furnished D and trimming. Of 180,000 or so clones in the sample, roughly 76% were seen once. This CDR3 comprises 14 residues. Germline V CDR1 and CDR2: KGHSH, LQKENI. The V gene end was trimmed by 6 bases and the J gene end by 6 bases; junction bases not matched to a gene: 11. The data derive from a study of blood T cell repertoires in COVID-19. On the study more broadly: The United States, Italy and Spain were the sources of the acute and convalescent COVID-19 samples. In each case, the material was cDNA or gDNA derived from T cells, B-cell-depleted T cells, or PBMCs.

This clonotype originated in a woman in her 50s with active or convalescent COVID-19. The V gene is TRBV18, the J gene TRBJ2-7; 7 bases align to TRBD2. Sequencing was carried out using peripheral blood. This CDR3 is CASSPTSDSGEQYF. Written as DNA, the CDR3 is TGTGCCAGCTCCCCTACTAGCGACAGCGGCGAGCAGTACTTC.